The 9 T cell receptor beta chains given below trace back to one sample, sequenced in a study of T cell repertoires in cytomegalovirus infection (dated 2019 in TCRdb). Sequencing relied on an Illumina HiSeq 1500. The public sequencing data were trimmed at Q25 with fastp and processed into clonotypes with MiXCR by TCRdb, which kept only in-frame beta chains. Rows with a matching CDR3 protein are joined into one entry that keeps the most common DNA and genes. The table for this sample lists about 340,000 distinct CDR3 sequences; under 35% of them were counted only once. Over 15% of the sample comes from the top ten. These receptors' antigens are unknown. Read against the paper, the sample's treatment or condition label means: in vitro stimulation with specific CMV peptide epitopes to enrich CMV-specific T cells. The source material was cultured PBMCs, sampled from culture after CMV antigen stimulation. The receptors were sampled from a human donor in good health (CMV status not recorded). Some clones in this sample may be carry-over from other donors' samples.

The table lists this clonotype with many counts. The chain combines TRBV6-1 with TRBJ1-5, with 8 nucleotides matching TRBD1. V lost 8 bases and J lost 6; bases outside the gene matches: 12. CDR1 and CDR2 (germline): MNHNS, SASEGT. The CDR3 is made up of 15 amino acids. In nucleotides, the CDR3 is TGTGCCAGCCTATCTTTTAGACAGGGGAGTCAGCCCCAGCATTTT. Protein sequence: CASLSFRQGSQPQHF.

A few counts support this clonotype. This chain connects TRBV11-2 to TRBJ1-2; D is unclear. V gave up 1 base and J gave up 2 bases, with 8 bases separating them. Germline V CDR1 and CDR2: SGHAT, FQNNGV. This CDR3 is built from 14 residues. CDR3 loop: CASSLAKENYGYTF. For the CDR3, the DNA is TGTGCCAGCAGCTTAGCGAAGGAAAACTATGGCTACACCTTC.

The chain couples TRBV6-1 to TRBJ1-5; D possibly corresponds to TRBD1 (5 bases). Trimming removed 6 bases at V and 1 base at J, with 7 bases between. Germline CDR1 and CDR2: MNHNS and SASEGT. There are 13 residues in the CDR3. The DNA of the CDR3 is TGTGCCAGCAGGGAGGGGAGCAATCAGCCCCAGCATTTT. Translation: CASREGSNQPQHF.

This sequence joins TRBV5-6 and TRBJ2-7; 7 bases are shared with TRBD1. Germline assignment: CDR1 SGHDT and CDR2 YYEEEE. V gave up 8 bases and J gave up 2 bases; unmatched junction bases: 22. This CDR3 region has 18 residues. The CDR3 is CARSSLWLPGTDPYEQYF. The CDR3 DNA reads TGTGCCAGATCTTCCTTGTGGCTCCCCGGGACAGACCCCTACGAGCAGTACTTC. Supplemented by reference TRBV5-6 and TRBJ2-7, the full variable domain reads DAGVTQSPTHLIKTRGQQVTLRCSPKSGHDTVSWYQQALGQGPQFIFQYYEEEERQRGNFPDRFSGHQFPNYSSELNVNALLLGDSALYLCARSSLWLPGTDPYEQYFGPGTRLTVT.

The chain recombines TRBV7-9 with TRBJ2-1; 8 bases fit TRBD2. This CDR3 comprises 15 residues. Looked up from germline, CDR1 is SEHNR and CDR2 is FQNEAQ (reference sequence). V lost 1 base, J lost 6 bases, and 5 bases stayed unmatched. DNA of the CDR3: TGTGCCAGCAGCTTAGTGACCCGGGAGGGCAATGAGCAGTTCTTC. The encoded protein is CASSLVTREGNEQFF. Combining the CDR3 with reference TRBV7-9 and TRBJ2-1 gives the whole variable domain DTGVSQNPRHKITKRGQNVTFRCDPISEHNRLYWYRQTLGQGPEFLTYFQNEAQLEKSRLLSDRFSAERPKGSFSTLEIQRTEQGDSAMYLCASSLVTREGNEQFFGPGTRLTVL.

For the CDR3, the DNA is TGTGCCAGCAGTGAAGTCGGGGGGGCCTCGAACACTGAAGCTTTCTTT. This gives the protein CASSEVGGASNTEAFF. The chain is built from TRBV2 and TRBJ1-1; D perhaps matches TRBD1 (6 bases). This CDR3 spans 16 amino acids. Trimming cost V 1 base and J 1 base, with 13 bases left between them. Looked up from germline, CDR1 is SNHLY and CDR2 is FYNNEI.

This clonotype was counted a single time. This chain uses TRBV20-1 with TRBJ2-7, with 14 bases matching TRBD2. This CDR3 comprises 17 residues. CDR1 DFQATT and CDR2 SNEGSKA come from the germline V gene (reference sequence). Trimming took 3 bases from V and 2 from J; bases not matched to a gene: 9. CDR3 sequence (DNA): TGCAGTGCTAGTCCGGGACTAGCGGGAGTAGTCACCTACGAGCAGTACTTC. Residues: CSASPGLAGVVTYEQYF.

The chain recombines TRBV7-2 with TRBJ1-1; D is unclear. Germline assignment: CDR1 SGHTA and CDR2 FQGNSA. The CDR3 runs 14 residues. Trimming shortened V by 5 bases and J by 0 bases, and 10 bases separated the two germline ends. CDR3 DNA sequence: TGTGCCAGCAGCCAAATGTCCATGAACACTGAAGCTTTCTTT. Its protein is CASSQMSMNTEAFF.

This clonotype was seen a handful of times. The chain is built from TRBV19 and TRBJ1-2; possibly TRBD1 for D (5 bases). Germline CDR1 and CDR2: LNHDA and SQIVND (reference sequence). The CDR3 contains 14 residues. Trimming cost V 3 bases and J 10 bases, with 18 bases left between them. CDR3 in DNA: TGTGCCAGTAGTATCCAGACAGACTTTGTTGACTACACCTTC. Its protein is CASSIQTDFVDYTF.